The T cell receptor beta chain under discussion was sequenced for a study of a mutant IDH1 vaccine in newly diagnosed glioma (TCRdb year 2021). In terms of the full investigation: Patients received eight vaccinations in weeks 1, 3, 5, 7, 11, 15, 19 and 23, corresponding to visits V03 through V10. In the chemotherapy-containing groups, vaccination started alongside temozolomide cycles, whereas in patients who had radiotherapy alone it started 4-6 weeks after radiotherapy. The 32 treated patients were about 60% male and roughly 38% female, with a mean age of around 40 years. Peripheral blood was drawn at six visits: V03 (baseline), V05, V07, V10, V12 and V13. For exploratory analyses, longitudinal TCRB deep sequencing was carried out in under 30 treated patients wherever samples were available. Prior to enrollment, standard therapy consisting of radiotherapy alone, temozolomide alone, or radiochemotherapy with temozolomide had been administered to patients, with the combination being received by most patients.

General study outcomes and caveats: Changes in the top peripheral T cell clonotypes picked up by TCRB sequencing did not appear to be linked to pseudoprogression. It was noted by the authors that analyses of patient blood samples could not be reproduced owing to sample limitations. Immune responses induced by the vaccine were seen in roughly 92% of patients across multiple MHC alleles. PBMC samples for TCRB deep sequencing were selected based on availability.

The library was produced with the immunoSEQ multiplex PCR assay. The hsTCRB Kit was used according to the manufacturer's protocol to amplify rearranged TCR beta chain sequences. An Illumina MiSeq was used to sequence the TCRB libraries. In the source study's methods: The proprietary platform of the kit vendor was used for demultiplexing, trimming and gene mapping. What TCRdb holds here is the immuneACCESS table cut down to in-frame rearrangements. Part of the clones is not present; checked against another copy, under half of the missing clones reflect an unresolved V gene, and the others are unexplained. For V, J and clone size, that table is used; D and trimming come from the DNA. For this sample the table gives over 35,000 clones, of which 75% to 85% were detected only once. The biggest ten clones account for about 5.2% of the sample. Per the publication, the time point label means: week 23, last vaccination. A 20-mer mutant IDH1 peptide at 300 micrograms in Montanide made up each vaccine dose, which was injected subcutaneously together with topical imiquimod. The donors had newly diagnosed IDH1-mutant astrocytomas of WHO grade 3 or 4 that showed loss of nuclear ATRX. The samples were drawn from NOA16, a multicentre, single-arm, open-label phase I trial in Germany that tested a mutant IDH1 peptide vaccine in humans for the first time. Genomic DNA for TCRB sequencing was extracted from EDTA blood using the DNeasy Blood and Tissue Kit.

The count of this clone is one. Its antigen is unknown. Base-call qualities are not available, and no considerably larger clone is one nucleotide away. The CDR3, cysteine through phenylalanine, is 16 amino acids long. Only the CDR3 DNA stays, 48 bases, in frame from base 1. Unmatched junction bases come to 10, with V trimmed by 3 bases and J by 5 bases. CDR1 GTSNPN and CDR2 SVGIG were looked up in the germline V gene (reference sequence). The receptor comes from a man in his forties with glioma. The sample here was PBMCs, taken from a glioma patient whose treatment included an IDH1 peptide vaccine. The rearrangement joined TRBV30 to TRBJ2-5, with 12 bases matching TRBD2. The DNA sequence reads TGTGCCTGGAGAACCGGACTAGCGGGACACGGCGAGACCCAGTACTTC. Its product reads: CAWRTGLAGHGETQYF.